This T cell receptor (beta chain) was found in a study of cytomegalovirus exposure and HLA in healthy donors (dated by TCRdb to the late 2010s). The study in broad terms: In an earlier analysis of 587 of the donors, approximately 260 Gb of sequence data and some 100 million unique TCR beta sequences from 150 million to 200 million T cells were reported. The number of donors typed differed by locus, with about 629-630 for A, B, C, DRB1 and DQB1, around 500 for DQA1, nearly 610 for DPA1, and some 470 for DPB1. A later genetic analysis used genome-wide SNP genotypes for about 60% of the roughly 700 donors, treating that subset as a discovery cohort. The study was designed to test whether signatures of past pathogen exposure could be identified by cataloging public T cell receptors. A handful of DR-DQ haplotypes were handled as single units for association and clustering because linkage in the cohort was strong. The study combined high-throughput TCR immunosequencing, statistical association of individual TCRs with disease status, and machine learning to predict cytomegalovirus infection status. The genetic ancestry cluster associated with self-reported Caucasian donors included about four fifths of the roughly 400 genotyped donors. All discovery cohort repertoires had been generated on a single sequencing platform. The later analysis used no new phenotypic data to find candidate immune exposures, relying instead on TCR beta sequences and their occurrence across donors. To study patterns of TCR occurrence, a later analysis re-analyzed previously published TCR beta repertoires from around 660 donors and added high-resolution HLA genotyping. The study profiled the T cell repertoires of more than 500 subjects by immunosequencing and related them to cytomegalovirus serostatus. HLA typing covered class I and class II loci at four-digit resolution. Besides the first cohort of more than 650 subjects, a separate validation cohort made up of over 100 different subjects was used. An earlier analysis of approximately 640 of the donors applied high-throughput TCR beta sequencing to assess whether each TCR beta V gene segment acted as functional or pseudogenic. An early release covering approximately 600 HLA-typed donors comprised about 290 gigabases of sequencing data and tens of millions of unique TCR sequences. Donor age, sex, ethnicity and CMV serostatus were collected together with the repertoire data. Among around 400 genotyped donors of the cohort, an average of about 240,000 unique TCR beta nucleotide sequences was sequenced per donor, of which 15% to 20% were non-productive.

General study outcomes and caveats: A later analysis found that TCR association rates varied across HLA loci, with DRB1 alleles showing the most associated TCRs and HLA-C alleles the fewest. A further reported finding was that TCR beta sequences accurately predicted the HLA-A and HLA-B alleles for most subjects in the first cohort. In vitro tests confirmed that a few of the cytomegalovirus-associated TCR beta chains recognize cytomegalovirus antigens. Roughly uniform sequencing depth across donors was assumed in presence/absence analyses, although this assumption may not hold. Assigning TCR associations to individual alleles was difficult when HLA alleles, especially DR and DQ, strongly co-occurred. Because counts were too low, roughly 16 rarely observed V segments, including chromosome 9 orphons, were left out of the earlier analysis of about 620 of the donors. At a false discovery rate of 0.05, a later analysis linked 16,000 or so TCR beta sequences to specific HLA alleles. According to a later analysis, most CMV-associated TCR beta chains appeared to be HLA-restricted, and the HLA associations seemed to be driven largely by CMV exposure. In both the original and validation cohorts, the classifier was reported to diagnose cytomegalovirus status with high specificity and sensitivity. Because HLA typing was missing for some donors at each locus, association tests included only the typed subset. In a later genetic analysis, a missense DCLRE1C variant was associated with V-gene and J-gene trimming of TCR beta chains, and the association was replicated in an independent cohort. The authors suggested that the approach could potentially be extended to other disease states and immunological phenotypes. In a later analysis, HLA-associated TCR beta chains showed more clonal expansion and lower generation probabilities than non-associated chains that were equally common. The only immune exposure information available for the cohort was CMV serostatus. This cohort had only TCR beta chains sequenced, and the lack of alpha or paired-chain data limited which features could be detected. According to a later analysis, parvovirus B19, influenza, CMV and Epstein-Barr virus appeared linked to several top co-occurrence clusters. In an earlier analysis of under 600 of the donors, most TCR beta V segments were observed in productive rearrangements about 87% or about 30% of the time, broadly matching IMGT annotations. According to a later genetic analysis, donors in an Asian-associated ancestry cluster had fewer N-insertions in productive TCRs than the approximately 700-donor mean. The study listed approximately 150 TCR beta chains as associated with cytomegalovirus. Correlated functional status among segregating V segments might reflect linkage disequilibrium, but an unknown experimental factor could not be ruled out. Most TCR sequences were observed very rarely across donors, whereas some public TCRs were present in many individuals. A group of highly shared sequence variants was considered likely to be a technical artifact of the sequencing pipeline.

The cohort was made up of roughly 670 healthy bone marrow donors. Cohort members were all nominally healthy when sampled, although unrecorded immune exposures were likely present. The donor was CMV seronegative and belonged to the group of 352 seronegative cohort members. Every donor gave a peripheral blood sample, and the peripheral blood mononuclear cells from that sample were used for TCR beta sequencing. The Qiagen DNeasy Blood Extraction Kit was used to extract genomic DNA from the blood cell samples. To prepare the library, the immunoSEQ multiplex PCR assay was applied. For the multiplex PCR, a mixture combining 60 forward primers for TCR Vbeta segments and 13 reverse primers for TCR Jbeta segments was used. The CDR3 region of rearranged TCR beta genes was amplified from genomic DNA by a multiplex PCR assay. The Illumina HiSeq System was used to sequence the amplified TCR beta libraries as 87-base-pair reads. Regarding the original processing steps: In a later analysis, tens of millions of unique TCR beta chains were counted across the approximately 620 repertoires, and about 10 million of these chains were shared by at least two donors. To remove PCR and sequencing errors, raw reads were error-corrected and collapsed into unique sequences using a nearest-neighbor algorithm that merged closely related sequences. Alignment of CDR3 sequences to IMGT reference sequences was used to assign V, D and J gene segments. For a sequence to be retained, a match of at least six nucleotides was required to both a V gene segment and a J gene segment. A rearrangement was called productive if the CDR3 had no stop codons and remained in frame with V and J, and every other rearrangement was called non-productive. Following IMGT convention, CDR3 was defined as the stretch from the second conserved V-encoded cysteine up to the conserved J-encoded phenylalanine. In an earlier analysis of more than 550 of the donors, sequences lacking an unambiguous match to a single V gene segment were excluded. An earlier analysis of fewer than 650 of the donors classified V segments as functional when productive rearrangements were above 56.7% and as segregating when the standard deviation between donors was above 5%. A statistical classification framework was built for diagnosing cytomegalovirus status from the catalog of TCR beta chain sequences. V and J gene assignment, in a later analysis, came from comparing TCR nucleotide sequences with IMGT/GENE-DB human TR gene sequences. Using the TCRdist pipeline, a later analysis assigned CDR3 sequences along with most-parsimonious VDJ recombination scenarios. In a later analysis, each TCR beta chain was defined by its CDR3 amino acid sequence together with its V-gene family, and reads without a unique V-gene family were excluded. To address suspected cross-contamination and a sequencing artifact, a later analysis removed a few hundred highly shared, low-generation-probability nucleotide sequences. In a later analysis, a clonal expansion index for each public chain was calculated from normalized within-repertoire ranks of inferred template counts. In a later analysis, generation probabilities were computed with a VDJ recombination model fitted to out-of-frame rearrangements, and the resulting probabilities were checked against IGoR. Hypergeometric tests were used in a later analysis to score TCR-TCR, TCR-HLA and TCR-CMV co-occurrence, with a repertoire-size bias correction applied to the TCR pairs. A later analysis estimated false discovery rates by permuting HLA or CMV assignments 20 times. In a later analysis, co-occurring TCRs were grouped with DBSCAN, and TCRdist sequence similarity was added when clustering was performed within HLA-allele-positive subsets. Co-occurrence clustering excluded repertoires with fewer than 30,000 or more than 120,000 public chains, plus five with anomalous nucleotide sharing. TCRdb re-hosts the immuneACCESS table, in-frame sequences only. Its copies lack some clones; in the studies checked, an unresolved V gene accounts for under half of them, and the cause for the rest is not known. V, J and clone size are taken as reported in that table, and D and trimming were inferred from the DNA itself. This sample holds more than 200,000 clones; nearly 80% were observed only once. Around 1.8% of the sample comes from the top ten.

With regard to this clone: Which antigen it targets is not known. No quality values exist for individual bases; no much larger clone is one base distant.

The clonotype was recovered from a man between 18 and 29 years old in good health and CMV-seronegative. The source material was PBMCs.

The DNA sequence reads TGTGCCAGCAGCTTGTTTAGCGGGGGGGCCGTATCCAAAAACATTCAGTACTTC. Protein translation: CASSLFSGGAVSKNIQYF. The chain joins TRBV5-6 to TRBJ2-4; 11 central nucleotides agree with TRBD2. V is trimmed back by 1 base and J by 2 bases, and the junction contains 8 bases that no gene match accounts for. The CDR3 runs 18 amino acids, cysteine and phenylalanine included. Only CDR3 DNA remains: 54 bases, in frame from the first base. CDR1 and CDR2 (SGHDT, YYEEEE) derive from the germline V gene.